The source of this T cell receptor (beta chain) is a study of blood T cell repertoires in COVID-19. Per germline, CDR1 LNHNV and CDR2 YYDKDF (reference sequence). Trimming stripped 8 bases from V and 10 bases from J, with 17 bases between. The CDR3 extends over 12 amino acids. Authors' analysis steps: By means of reference gene primer amplification, nucleated cell counts were estimated. Produced via immunoSEQ multiplex PCR; TCRdb's table is partial and in-frame only. The D gene and trimming were derived from the DNA, and the V and J assignments and clone size from that table. This repertoire shows some 120,000 clones, about 80% found once; its top ten account for more than 20%.

The chain links TRBV15 to TRBJ1-1, with a possible D match to TRBD1 (6 bases). Sequencing was performed on peripheral blood. The TCR was taken from a human donor in a cohort sampled during active COVID-19. This CDR3 reads CATSRQEAAAFF. The CDR3 DNA sequence: TGTGCCACCTCCCGACAGGAGGCGGCAGCTTTCTTT.